Sequencing of this T cell receptor beta chain was carried out in a study of CD8 T cells in ankylosing spondylitis. TCRdb re-derived calls from the 5' RACE reads in MiXCR, one entry per CDR3 protein. Of fewer than 400,000 distinct CDR3 sequences listed, 8% are singletons. Study conclusions and caveats: A motif of seven or eight highly homologous TCR beta variants was seen as apparently characteristic of ankylosing spondylitis blood. As reported, disease-linked clones showed significant enrichment in matched ankylosing spondylitis synovial fluid. CD8+ cells made up the disease-linked clones, which were relatively rare in peripheral blood.

The V gene lost 3 bases and the J gene lost 5 bases, with 10 bases spanning the gap. This CDR3 spans 13 amino acids. The germline V gene encodes CDR1 MDHEN and CDR2 SYDVKM. As regards this clonotype: Its target is not known.

This TCR derives from a male donor with ankylosing spondylitis. V usage is TRBV28 and J usage is TRBJ2-5; D possibly corresponds to TRBD2 (6 bases). Sequencing was performed on blood, either unsorted or a sorted T cell fraction (not recorded which). The CDR3 nucleotides read TGTGCCAGCAGTTTGGGGGGTTGGGAGACCCAGTACTTC. This sequence encodes CASSLGGWETQYF.